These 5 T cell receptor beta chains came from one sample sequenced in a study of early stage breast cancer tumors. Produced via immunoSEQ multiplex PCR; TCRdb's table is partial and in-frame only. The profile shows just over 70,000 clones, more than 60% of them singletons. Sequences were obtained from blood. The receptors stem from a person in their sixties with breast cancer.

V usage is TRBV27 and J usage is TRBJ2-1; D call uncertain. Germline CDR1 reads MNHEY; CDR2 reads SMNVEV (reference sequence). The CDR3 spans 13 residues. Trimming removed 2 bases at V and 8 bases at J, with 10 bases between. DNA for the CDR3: TGTGCCAGCAGTTTAAGGTTTAGGCATGAGCAGTTCTTC. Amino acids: CASSLRFRHEQFF.

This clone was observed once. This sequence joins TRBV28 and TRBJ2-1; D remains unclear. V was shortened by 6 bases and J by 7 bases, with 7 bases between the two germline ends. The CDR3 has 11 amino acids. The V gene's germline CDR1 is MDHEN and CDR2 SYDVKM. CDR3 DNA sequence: TGTGCCAGCAGCCCCCAGAATGAGCAGTTCTTC. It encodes CASSPQNEQFF.

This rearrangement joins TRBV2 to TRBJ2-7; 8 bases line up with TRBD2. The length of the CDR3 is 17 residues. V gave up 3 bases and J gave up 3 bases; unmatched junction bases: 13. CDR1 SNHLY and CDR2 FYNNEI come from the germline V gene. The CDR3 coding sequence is TGTGCCAGCAGTGACCCGGAAGAGCGGGGGTTTGTCTACGAGCAGTACTTC. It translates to CASSDPEERGFVYEQYF. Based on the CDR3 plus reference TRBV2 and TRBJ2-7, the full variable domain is EPEVTQTPSHQVTQMGQEVILRCVPISNHLYFYWYRQILGQKVEFLVSFYNNEISEKSEIFDDQFSVERPDGSNFTLKIRSTKLEDSAMYFCASSDPEERGFVYEQYFGPGTRLTVT.

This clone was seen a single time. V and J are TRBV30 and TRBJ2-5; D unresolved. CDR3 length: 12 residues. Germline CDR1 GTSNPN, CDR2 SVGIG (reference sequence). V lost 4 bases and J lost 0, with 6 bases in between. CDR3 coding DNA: TGTGCCTGGAAAGCGTACCAAGAGACCCAGTACTTC. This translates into CAWKAYQETQYF.

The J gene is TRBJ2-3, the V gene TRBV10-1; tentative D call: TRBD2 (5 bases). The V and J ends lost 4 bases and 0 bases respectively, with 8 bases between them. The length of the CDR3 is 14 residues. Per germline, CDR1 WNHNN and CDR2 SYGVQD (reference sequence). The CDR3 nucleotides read TGCGCCAGCAGTGTCTCGGGGAGCACAGATACGCAGTATTTT. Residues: CASSVSGSTDTQYF.